Listed below are T cell receptor beta chains from one sample, sequenced in a study of blood T cell repertoires in COVID-19. TCRdb's copy holds only in-frame clones and misses some; the assay was immunoSEQ multiplex PCR. The sample has 150,000 to 200,000 clones, around four fifths seen once. The sequenced sample consisted of peripheral blood. Source of these receptors: a woman younger than 45 with acute or convalescent COVID-19. Each CDR3 is given with its conserved first and last residue. The order of the fields is J gene, clone size, D gene, V gene, CDR3 DNA, CDR3 protein. A D gene is named only where the DNA matches it firmly. Some rows have no size entry. The others give once, few or many, or a class for an expanded clone.

J: TRBJ2-6
size: -
D: -
V: TRBV7-9
DNA: TGTGCGATAAACCCGAGACAGAGAAAAATCTCTGGGGCCAACGTCCTGACTTTC
CDR3: CAINPRQRKISGANVLTF

J: TRBJ2-2
size: -
D: TRBD2
V: TRBV7-9
DNA: TGTGCCAGCAGGGATGTAACTAGCGGCCCCACCGGGGAGCTGTTTTTT
CDR3: CASRDVTSGPTGELFF

J: TRBJ2-1
size: -
D: TRBD2
V: TRBV7-2
DNA: TGTGCCAGCAGCTTAAGTCTCTGGGATAGCGGGAGAGCAAACAATGAGCAGTTCTTC
CDR3: CASSLSLWDSGRANNEQFF

J: TRBJ1-5
size: -
D: TRBD1
V: TRBV3-1/TRBV3-2
DNA: TGTGCCAGCAGCCCCCGGACAGGGGTTAATCAGCCCCAGCATTTT
CDR3: CASSPRTGVNQPQHF

J: TRBJ1-1
size: -
D: TRBD1
V: TRBV7-9
DNA: TGTGCCAGCAGCTTAGTGGGGACAGGGAGTGAAGCTTTCTTT
CDR3: CASSLVGTGSEAFF

J: TRBJ1-4
size: -
D: -
V: TRBV4-1
DNA: TGCGCCAGCAAGAACCAGACAGAAGGACTGTTTTTT
CDR3: CASKNQTEGLFF

J: TRBJ2-3
size: -
D: -
V: TRBV7-2
DNA: TGTGCCAGCAGGGACCGGGACTTCAGAGATACGCAGTATTTT
CDR3: CASRDRDFRDTQYF

J: TRBJ1-1
size: -
D: -
V: TRBV24-1
DNA: TGTGCCACCAGTGATTTACCCCGTACAGGTATGAACACTGAAGCTTTCTTT
CDR3: CATSDLPRTGMNTEAFF

J: TRBJ2-7
size: -
D: -
V: TRBV27
DNA: TGTGCCAGCAGTCCCCCGGCGGCCACCTACGAGCAGTACTTC
CDR3: CASSPPAATYEQYF

J: TRBJ2-7
size: -
D: TRBD1
V: TRBV19
DNA: TGTGCCAGTAGTACCGGGACAGGGGGCTCCTACGAGCAGTACTTC
CDR3: CASSTGTGGSYEQYF

J: TRBJ1-2
size: -
D: TRBD1
V: TRBV4-3
DNA: TGCGCCAGCAGCCAAGATCTCGGACAGGGGAGAGGCTACACCTTC
CDR3: CASSQDLGQGRGYTF

J: TRBJ2-1
size: -
D: TRBD2
V: TRBV15
DNA: TGTGCCACCAGCAGGGGACTAGCGGGACTCTACAATGAGCAGTTCTTC
CDR3: CATSRGLAGLYNEQFF

J: TRBJ2-7
size: many
D: TRBD2
V: TRBV20-1
DNA: TGCAGTGCTAGTATGCCTAGCGGACGTTACGAGCAGTACTTC
CDR3: CSASMPSGRYEQYF

J: TRBJ1-1
size: -
D: -
V: TRBV3-1/TRBV3-2
DNA: TGTGCCAGCAGCCAATCCGCTCAGGGGTTTTTCTTT
CDR3: CASSQSAQGFFF

J: TRBJ2-7
size: -
D: TRBD1
V: TRBV19
DNA: TGTGCCAGTAGTATAATGGGACAGGAGTTTGGCGAGCAGTACTTC
CDR3: CASSIMGQEFGEQYF

J: TRBJ1-4
size: -
D: TRBD1
V: TRBV27
DNA: TGTGCCAGCGGGAGGGACAGGCTTTCTGAAAAACTGTTTTTT
CDR3: CASGRDRLSEKLFF

J: TRBJ1-5
size: -
D: TRBD1
V: TRBV2
DNA: TGTGCCAGCAGAGAGACAGGGTTCTTCCAGCCCCAGCATTTT
CDR3: CASRETGFFQPQHF

J: TRBJ2-7
size: -
D: TRBD2
V: TRBV11-2
DNA: TGTGCCAGCAGCTTAATTCGACTAGCGGGAGTACGCGAGCAGTACTTC
CDR3: CASSLIRLAGVREQYF

J: TRBJ1-4
size: -
D: -
V: TRBV7-2
DNA: TGTGCCAGCAGCTTAGGAGCCAGACTTAATGAAAAACTGTTTTTT
CDR3: CASSLGARLNEKLFF

J: TRBJ1-1
size: few
D: -
V: TRBV9
DNA: TGTGCCAGCAGCGTAGTTCCCGGGGAGCCGCTTAACACTGAAGCTTTCTTT
CDR3: CASSVVPGEPLNTEAFF

J: TRBJ2-6
size: -
D: -
V: TRBV5-1
DNA: TGCGCCAGCAGCCTGGACCCTAAAGGGGCCAACGTCCTGACTTTC
CDR3: CASSLDPKGANVLTF

J: TRBJ1-2
size: -
D: -
V: TRBV27
DNA: TGTGCCAGCAGTCCCATTCCCGACAGGAGATATGGCTACACCTTC
CDR3: CASSPIPDRRYGYTF

J: TRBJ1-2
size: few
D: -
V: TRBV27
DNA: TGTGCCAGCAGCCCCGTTCCCGGGTTTAACTATGGCTACACCTTC
CDR3: CASSPVPGFNYGYTF

J: TRBJ1-4
size: -
D: -
V: TRBV19
DNA: TGTGCCAGTAGCAATACAGGGCGGAATGAAAAACTGTTTTTT
CDR3: CASSNTGRNEKLFF

J: TRBJ2-1
size: -
D: -
V: TRBV21-1
DNA: TGTGCCAGCAAGCCGCGGACTAGCGGGTCCCACAATGAGCAGTTCTTC
CDR3: CASKPRTSGSHNEQFF

J: TRBJ2-2
size: -
D: TRBD2
V: TRBV5-4
DNA: TGTGCCAGCAGCTTGGGACTAGCCCTCACCGGGGAGCTGTTTTTT
CDR3: CASSLGLALTGELFF

J: TRBJ2-6
size: few
D: -
V: TRBV28
DNA: TGTGCCAGCTCTTTCTCTGGGGCCAACGTCCTGACTTTC
CDR3: CASSFSGANVLTF

J: TRBJ1-3
size: -
D: TRBD1
V: TRBV9
DNA: TGTGCCAGCAGCGTAGACGAGGCAGGGGGCCGTGGAAACACCATATATTTT
CDR3: CASSVDEAGGRGNTIYF

J: TRBJ2-7
size: -
D: -
V: TRBV28
DNA: TGTGCCAGCAGTCCCGGGAAGGGCGCCGATCACGAGCAGTACTTC
CDR3: CASSPGKGADHEQYF

J: TRBJ1-5
size: few
D: -
V: TRBV7-9
DNA: TGTGCCAGCAGATCAGATAGCAATCAGCCCCAGCATTTT
CDR3: CASRSDSNQPQHF

J: TRBJ2-5
size: once
D: -
V: TRBV5-8
DNA: TGTGCCAGCAGCTTAGGCCGGGGTGTTCAAGAGACCCAGTACTTC
CDR3: CASSLGRGVQETQYF

J: TRBJ1-2
size: -
D: -
V: TRBV19
DNA: TGTGCCAGTAGTATGTCTGGGGGCCGTAACTATGGCTACACCTTC
CDR3: CASSMSGGRNYGYTF

J: TRBJ1-3
size: -
D: -
V: TRBV27
DNA: TGTGCCAGCAGTTCGGGCTCTGGAAACACCATATATTTT
CDR3: CASSSGSGNTIYF

J: TRBJ2-7
size: -
D: TRBD2
V: TRBV30
DNA: TGTGCCTGGAGTGTTTTGGCGGGAGGGCCTTATGGCTACGAGCAGTACTTC
CDR3: CAWSVLAGGPYGYEQYF

J: TRBJ2-3
size: -
D: TRBD1
V: TRBV11-1
DNA: TGTGCCAGCACGTCATTCCGGACAGGGGGCGCGGATACGCAGTATTTT
CDR3: CASTSFRTGGADTQYF

J: TRBJ2-5
size: -
D: -
V: TRBV10-3
DNA: TGTGCCATCGGGACAAGGGAGACCCAGTACTTC
CDR3: CAIGTRETQYF

J: TRBJ2-7
size: few
D: TRBD1
V: TRBV4-2
DNA: TGTGCCAGCAAGGGGACAGCATCCTACGAGCAGTACTTC
CDR3: CASKGTASYEQYF

J: TRBJ1-4
size: -
D: -
V: TRBV7-9
DNA: TGTGCCAGCAGCTTAGCCAGCTTGCAGGGGAATGAAAAACTGTTTTTT
CDR3: CASSLASLQGNEKLFF

J: TRBJ2-7
size: -
D: -
V: TRBV5-5
DNA: TGTGCCAGCAGCTTTTCTACAGGGTCGTCGAGGAACGAGCAGTACTTC
CDR3: CASSFSTGSSRNEQYF

J: TRBJ1-2
size: few
D: -
V: TRBV4-2
DNA: TGTGCCAGCAGCCAAGATGGGGCGCGGGGGTTAGGCTACACCTTC
CDR3: CASSQDGARGLGYTF

J: TRBJ2-7
size: -
D: -
V: TRBV19
DNA: TGTGCCAGTAGTCGGGGGAAATACGAGCAGTACTTC
CDR3: CASSRGKYEQYF

J: TRBJ1-5
size: -
D: TRBD1
V: TRBV5-1
DNA: TGCGCCAGCAGCCCGTGGGACAGGGGAGATCAGCCCCAGCATTTT
CDR3: CASSPWDRGDQPQHF

J: TRBJ1-4
size: -
D: -
V: TRBV10-3
DNA: TGTGCCATCAGTGAGTCGGTGGGAAAGAGGGCTTCTAATGAAAAACTGTTTTTT
CDR3: CAISESVGKRASNEKLFF

J: TRBJ2-3
size: -
D: -
V: TRBV19
DNA: TGTGCCAGTAGTACGACGTCTTTTCGGGAGCCCGGCACAGATACGCAGTATTTT
CDR3: CASSTTSFREPGTDTQYF

J: TRBJ2-1
size: few
D: TRBD2
V: TRBV19
DNA: TGTGCCAGTAGTCCCCAGGGCGGGAGCTACCTCATCGAGCAGTTCTTC
CDR3: CASSPQGGSYLIEQFF

J: TRBJ1-1
size: -
D: -
V: TRBV19
DNA: TGTGCCAGTAGTCTCCTCGGGGGGGAGAGATTGGCTGAAGCTTTCTTT
CDR3: CASSLLGGERLAEAFF

J: TRBJ2-4
size: -
D: -
V: TRBV19
DNA: TGTGCCAGTAGTCCGACAGGAGCCAAAAACATTCAGTACTTC
CDR3: CASSPTGAKNIQYF

J: TRBJ1-4
size: -
D: TRBD1
V: TRBV28
DNA: TGTGCCAGCAGTTCCTACAGGGGGTCTAATGAAAAACTGTTTTTT
CDR3: CASSSYRGSNEKLFF

J: TRBJ1-5
size: -
D: -
V: TRBV12-3/TRBV12-4
DNA: TGTGCCAGCACCGCCGCGGGGAGGCCCCAGCATTTT
CDR3: CASTAAGRPQHF

J: TRBJ2-7
size: -
D: TRBD2
V: TRBV27
DNA: TGTGCCAGCAGCCTTGGCTCTAGCGGAGTTTACGAGCAGTACTTC
CDR3: CASSLGSSGVYEQYF

J: TRBJ1-2
size: -
D: -
V: TRBV11-2
DNA: TGTGCCAGCAGCTCAGCAGGGGTTTATGGCTACACCTTC
CDR3: CASSSAGVYGYTF

J: TRBJ2-3
size: -
D: -
V: TRBV27
DNA: TGTGCCAGCAGTCCCGACTGGGATACGCAGTATTTT
CDR3: CASSPDWDTQYF

J: TRBJ1-3
size: -
D: TRBD1
V: TRBV5-1
DNA: TGCGCCAGCAGCGTACAGGGGGTGTATGGAAACACCATATATTTT
CDR3: CASSVQGVYGNTIYF